The 15 T cell receptor beta chains presented below share a single source sample, sequenced in a study of blood T cell repertoires in COVID-19 (dated by TCRdb to 2019 to 2021). Library creation used the immunoSEQ multiplex PCR assay. TCRdb took over this immuneACCESS table, retaining in-frame rearrangements with V and J assigned. Such tables are incomplete; in checked studies, under half of the missing clones stem from an unresolved V gene, and the remainder is unexplained. Across this sample there are some 200,000 clones, with about 86% seen only once. The ten most abundant clones make up 7% to 8% of the sample. Sequenced input: peripheral blood. The receptors stem from a woman of 80 years or more in a cohort sampled during active or convalescent COVID-19.

The chain employs TRBV18 and TRBJ1-3; the match to TRBD1 covers 7 bases. The CDR3 sequence is 17 residues long. CDR1 KGHSH and CDR2 LQKENI come from the germline V gene. V gave up 3 bases and J gave up 4 bases; unmatched junction bases: 12. The CDR3, as DNA: TGTGCCAGCTCACCTGGGGACAGCCGCTCGTCGGGAAACACCATATATTTT. Residues: CASSPGDSRSSGNTIYF.

The chain is built from TRBV10-1 and TRBJ2-1, with 7 bases fitting TRBD2. The germline gives CDR1 WNHNN, CDR2 SYGVQD (reference sequence). The CDR3 length is 14 residues. V gave up 8 bases and J gave up 6 bases; unmatched junction bases: 10. CDR3 bases: TGCGCCAGCGGCTGGGGGGAGGGCCGCAATGAGCAGTTCTTC. This encodes CASGWGEGRNEQFF.

The chain carries TRBV9 and TRBJ2-1; no reliable D call. Trimming cost V 0 bases and J 3 bases, with 7 bases left between them. The germline CDR1 and CDR2 sequences are SGDLS and YYNGEE. This CDR3 spans 14 amino acids. The CDR3 sequence is CASSVAASYNEQFF. The CDR3 bases are TGTGCCAGCAGCGTAGCGGCTAGCTACAATGAGCAGTTCTTC.

This chain joins TRBV28 and TRBJ1-2, with D possibly matching TRBD1 (5 bases). This CDR3 has 13 residues. V lost 5 bases and J 6 bases, leaving 13 bases between the germline ends. Germline assignment: CDR1 MDHEN and CDR2 SYDVKM. The CDR3 loop is CASSAPTQDGYTF. CDR3 bases: TGTGCCAGCAGTGCCCCGACACAGGATGGCTACACCTTC.

The V and J genes are TRBV28 and TRBJ1-1; 9 bases are a match to TRBD1. The trim removed 6 bases at V and 1 base at J, leaving 9 bases unmatched. The germline gives CDR1 MDHEN, CDR2 SYDVKM. The CDR3 is made up of 16 amino acids. This chain's CDR3 is CASRTGGAFGNTEAFF. CDR3 nucleotides: TGTGCCAGCAGAACAGGGGGCGCATTCGGGAACACTGAAGCTTTCTTT.

The rearrangement links TRBV11-2 to TRBJ1-5; a weak D match, TRBD1 (5 bases). Between the trimmed V and J ends, which lost 5 bases and 7 bases, there was a span of 24 bases. The germline V gene encodes CDR1 SGHAT and CDR2 FQNNGV. CDR3 length equals 17 residues. The CDR3, as DNA: TGTGCCAGCAGCCCAGGGCATGGGCTGGGATCACGGCAGCCCCAGCATTTT. This codes for CASSPGHGLGSRQPQHF.

This clone showed up just a few times. The chain carries TRBV7-9 and TRBJ1-2, with D hard to call. V lost 2 bases to trimming and J lost 0 bases, with 7 bases between them. Germline V gives CDR1 SEHNR, CDR2 FQNEAQ (reference sequence). This CDR3 comprises 14 residues. CDR3 protein: CASSLTGPNYGYTF. DNA of the CDR3: TGTGCCAGCAGCTTAACGGGTCCTAACTATGGCTACACCTTC.

V gene TRBV6-4 combines with J gene TRBJ2-1, with TRBD1 matching over 7 bases. CDR3 length: 14 amino acids. The V segment lost 7 bases and the J segment 7 bases; nucleotides outside the gene matches: 10. Germline CDR1 reads MRHNA; CDR2 reads SNTAGT. CDR3 DNA sequence: TGTGCCAGCACTCCTGAACAGGGGTGGAATGAGCAGTTCTTC. Protein product: CASTPEQGWNEQFF.

This chain links TRBV18 with TRBJ2-7, with D possibly matching TRBD1 (5 bases). V lost 2 bases and J lost 0, with 8 bases in between. CDR1 and CDR2 from the germline V gene are KGHSH and LQKENI. The CDR3 is 14 amino acids. The CDR3 DNA is TGTGCCAGCTCACCAGGGGCGGACTCCTACGAGCAGTACGTC. This gives the protein CASSPGADSYEQYV.

The CDR3 region is CASRETGRTEAFF. For the CDR3, the DNA is TGTGCCAGCCGCGAGACAGGGAGAACTGAAGCTTTCTTT. This sequence joins TRBV24-1 and TRBJ1-1; 7 nucleotides agree with TRBD1. The CDR3 is 13 amino acids. Trimming removed 11 bases from V and 5 bases from J; junction bases left unmatched: 10. The germline CDR1 and CDR2 sequences are KGHDR and SFDVKD.

The V gene is TRBV5-4, the J gene TRBJ1-1; a possible D gene is TRBD1 (5 bases). CDR1 and CDR2 from the germline V gene are SGHNT and YYREEE (reference sequence). V lost 0 bases and J lost 4, with 13 bases in between. The CDR3 is 15 amino acids. This CDR3 reads CASSLAGGKLTEAFF. The DNA for the CDR3 is TGTGCCAGCAGCTTGGCCGGGGGAAAACTCACTGAAGCTTTCTTT.

The chain uses TRBV11-3 and TRBJ1-1, with D possibly TRBD1 on 6 matching bases. The CDR3 extends over 14 amino acids. Between the trimmed V and J ends, which lost 5 bases and 1 base, there was a span of 11 bases. Germline V lookup: CDR1 SGHNT, CDR2 YENEEA. The DNA of the CDR3 is TGTGCCAGCAGCAGAATGACAGGGAACACTGAAGCTTTCTTT. Protein product: CASSRMTGNTEAFF. The full variable domain, rest sourced from reference TRBV11-3 and TRBJ1-1, is EAGVVQSPRYKIIEKKQPVAFWCNPISGHNTLYWYLQNLGQGPELLIRYENEEAVDDSQLPKDRFSAERLKGVDSTLKIQPAELGDSAVYLCASSRMTGNTEAFFGQGTRLTVV.

The chain employs TRBV7-2 and TRBJ1-2, with D tentatively TRBD1 (5 bases). CDR1 is SGHTA and CDR2 is FQGNSA in the germline V gene. The V gene lost 2 bases and the J gene lost 6 bases, with 22 bases spanning the gap. The CDR3 sequence is 17 residues long. CDR3 coding DNA: TGTGCCAGCAGCTTAATCGCCCCTAAGGGCAGGGCAAATGGCTACACCTTC. This encodes CASSLIAPKGRANGYTF.

The rearrangement joins TRBV5-4 to TRBJ1-1; TRBD1 is a possible D gene (5 bases). Germline-derived CDR1 and CDR2 are SGHNT and YYREEE (reference sequence). There are 14 residues in the CDR3. V was clipped by 1 base and J by 6 bases, with 13 bases between them. The CDR3 DNA is TGTGCCAGCAGCTTGAATGACAGAAACGCTGAAGCTTTCTTT. It specifies CASSLNDRNAEAFF.

The V call is TRBV5-1, the J call TRBJ2-2, with D tentatively TRBD2 (6 bases). V was pared by 1 base and J by 1 base, with 17 bases between. The CDR3 sequence is 18 residues long. Looked up from germline, CDR1 is SGHRS and CDR2 is YFSETQ. The CDR3 spells CASSLFWAGRRNTGELFF. CDR3 nucleotides: TGCGCCAGCAGCTTGTTCTGGGCGGGAAGAAGGAACACCGGGGAGCTGTTTTTT.